This T cell receptor beta chain was obtained from a study of technical replicates of blood from several donors. This clone has only a few counts. Libraries were prepared by immunoSEQ multiplex PCR; TCRdb keeps only in-frame clonotypes and omits some of them. Among tens of thousands of clones, roughly 90% were seen once, and the ten largest hold approximately 4.4%. The CDR3 spans 15 residues. The gene calls are TRBV21-1 and TRBJ1-2. TRBV21-1 is listed as a pseudogene. The sample taken for sequencing was PBMCs. This clonotype was sampled from a human donor in good health. Some clones in this sample may be carry-over from other donors' samples. CDR3 sequence (DNA): TGTGCCAGCAGCAAACTGAAGGGAGTAAACTATGGCTACACCTTC. It is translated as CASSKLKGVNYGYTF.